The count of the clone carrying this T cell receptor beta chain is one. This sample stems from a study of blood T cell repertoires in COVID-19. About the study: COVID-19 samples, acute and convalescent, were from the United States, Italy and Spain. The analysed material was cDNA or gDNA that came from T cells, B-cell-depleted T cells, or PBMCs.

In the authors' methods: Amplified reference gene primers provided the basis for estimating nucleated cell counts. TCRdb's table, derived via immunoSEQ multiplex PCR, lists solely in-frame clones and lacks some. V and J calls and clone size are as listed in that table; D and trimming were resolved from the DNA. Here the sample spans 290,000 or so clones, 75% to 85% being singletons. The sequenced material came from peripheral blood. The sequence derives from a middle-aged man with active or convalescent COVID-19.

CDR3 in DNA: TGCGCCAGCAGCCTTGAGCCAGGGGGCTCATACGAGCAGTACTTC. Protein sequence: CASSLEPGGSYEQYF. The chain employs TRBV4-1 and TRBJ2-7; 8 nucleotides line up with TRBD1. The CDR3 is 15 amino acids. Trimming removed 4 bases from V and 4 bases from J; junction bases left unmatched: 9. The germline CDR1 and CDR2 sequences are MGHRA and YSYEKL.